A single sample gave rise to the 32 T cell receptor beta chains below, sequenced in a study of blood T cell repertoires in COVID-19. Data came from immunoSEQ multiplex PCR; TCRdb stores just in-frame clones and leaves some out. The sample holds approximately 440,000 clones; 88% are singletons and the top ten take around 12%. The sequenced sample consisted of peripheral blood. The receptors stem from a woman aged 45 to 65 with COVID-19, enrolled during active disease.

The chain links TRBV7-9 to TRBJ2-5; 11 bases are shared with TRBD2. The J segment lost 1 base and the V segment lost 3 bases, leaving 4 bases of the junction unmatched. CDR1 SEHNR and CDR2 FQNEAQ come from the germline V gene (reference sequence). This CDR3 has 16 residues. CDR3 protein: CASSFPSGGTQETQYF. The DNA of the CDR3 is TGTGCCAGCAGCTTTCCTAGCGGGGGGACCCAAGAGACCCAGTACTTC.

The sample holds one count of this clone. The chain joins TRBV7-9 to TRBJ2-1; possibly TRBD2 for D (6 bases). The germline V gene has CDR1 SEHNR and CDR2 FQNEAQ (reference sequence). The length of the CDR3 is 13 residues. Trimming removed 5 bases at V and 6 bases at J, with 11 bases between. The chain's CDR3 is CASSQGLPNEQFF. Written as DNA, the CDR3 is TGTGCCAGCAGCCAGGGACTTCCCAATGAGCAGTTCTTC.

The genes are TRBV12-3 or TRBV12-4 and TRBJ2-1; D gene uncertain. The CDR3 has 11 residues. V lost 5 bases and J 8 bases, leaving 7 bases between the germline ends. CDR3 coding DNA: TGTGCCAGCAGTCTTTTTGATGAGCAGTTCTTC. Protein: CASSLFDEQFF.

The chain carries TRBV12-3 or TRBV12-4 and TRBJ2-1; D not resolved. This CDR3 has 10 amino acids. V lost 3 bases, J lost 9 bases, and 3 bases lay in between. CDR3 protein: CASSFGEQFF. In DNA, the CDR3 is TGTGCCAGCAGTTTCGGTGAGCAGTTCTTC.

V gene TRBV28 combines with J gene TRBJ2-1, with 11 bases that match TRBD2. V dropped 3 bases and J dropped 4; count of bases not matched to a gene: 5. The length of the CDR3 is 16 residues. Germline CDR1 reads MDHEN; CDR2 reads SYDVKM. Here the CDR3 reads CASSLRGTSGYNEQFF. The CDR3 nucleotides are TGTGCCAGCAGTTTGAGGGGGACTAGCGGATACAATGAGCAGTTCTTC.

The genes are TRBV4-1 and TRBJ2-3; 8 bases map to TRBD2. This CDR3 has 14 residues. The trim removed 4 bases at V and 5 bases at J, leaving 5 bases unmatched. Germline CDR1 MGHRA, CDR2 YSYEKL. The CDR3, as DNA: TGCGCCAGCAGCCTCATAGCGGGGAGAGATACGCAGTATTTT. Protein product: CASSLIAGRDTQYF.

The chain carries TRBV28 and TRBJ1-2, with 7 bases identical to TRBD1. The CDR3 sequence is 14 residues long. V shed 4 bases and J 1 base; nucleotides not matched to a gene: 3. The germline V gene has CDR1 MDHEN and CDR2 SYDVKM. The CDR3 DNA reads as TGTGCCAGCAGTTCCCAGGGGGGTAACTATGGCTACACCTTC. Its protein product is CASSSQGGNYGYTF.

This rearrangement joins TRBV27 to TRBJ1-4; the D is unclear. The CDR3 is 15 residues long. Trimming took off 5 bases at V and 1 base at J, with 11 bases between the two ends. Germline V gene data show CDR1 as MNHEY and CDR2 as SMNVEV (reference sequence). CDR3 sequence reads: CASSPTAGTNEKLFF. The CDR3 DNA reads TGTGCCAGCAGTCCTACAGCTGGAACTAATGAAAAACTGTTTTTT. Complete variable domain (other parts from reference TRBV27 and TRBJ1-4): EAQVTQNPRYLITVTGKKLTVTCSQNMNHEYMSWYRQDPGLGLRQIYYSMNVEVTDKGDVPEGYKVSRKEKRNFPLILESPSPNQTSLYFCASSPTAGTNEKLFFGSGTQLSVL.

This clone showed up just once. V gene TRBV5-4 combines with J gene TRBJ2-3, with TRBD2 as a possible D gene (5 bases). This CDR3 has 15 residues. V lost 7 bases and J lost 2, with 17 bases in between. Germline CDR1 and CDR2: SGHNT and YYREEE (reference sequence). The CDR3 reads CASRFFGRDTDTQYF. The CDR3 DNA reads as TGTGCCAGCCGATTCTTCGGCCGGGACACAGATACGCAGTATTTT.

In DNA form, the CDR3 reads TGTGCCACCAGTGATGCCGGTGGAGCGGGGGTCCCCGGGGAGCTGTTTTTT. Protein sequence: CATSDAGGAGVPGELFF. The rearrangement links TRBV24-1 to TRBJ2-2; 8 bases match TRBD2. The CDR3 is 17 amino acids. The germline V gene encodes CDR1 KGHDR and CDR2 SFDVKD. J lost 6 bases, V lost 3 bases, and 11 bases had no gene match.

J is TRBJ1-6 and V is TRBV15, with D perhaps TRBD1 (5 bases). The ends were cut back, 5 bases at V and 10 bases at J, with 15 bases in the middle. Germline V gene data show CDR1 as LNHNV and CDR2 as YYDKDF (reference sequence). The CDR3 length is 14 residues. The CDR3 reads CATSPPPGVSPLHF. The CDR3 DNA is TGTGCCACCAGCCCTCCACCGGGGGTATCACCCCTCCACTTT.

V usage is TRBV6-5 and J usage is TRBJ2-2; possible D gene TRBD2, 6 bases. The length of the CDR3 is 15 residues. Trimming took off 0 bases at V and 3 bases at J, with 8 bases between the two ends. Germline V gives CDR1 MNHEY, CDR2 SVGAGI. In DNA form, the CDR3 reads TGTGCCAGCAGTTACTCGACGGGGGACACCGGGGAGCTGTTTTTT. As protein: CASSYSTGDTGELFF.

This chain links TRBV5-4 with TRBJ2-1, with 7 bases identical to TRBD1. Looked up from germline, CDR1 is SGHNT and CDR2 is YYREEE (reference sequence). This CDR3 comprises 18 residues. The J segment lost 0 bases and the V segment lost 2 bases, leaving 11 bases of the junction unmatched. The CDR3 DNA reads as TGTGCCAGCAGCTTACCGTCAACAGGGGTAGGCTCCTACAATGAGCAGTTCTTC. Translating it yields CASSLPSTGVGSYNEQFF.

The chain recombines TRBV18 with TRBJ1-2, with 11 bases lining up with TRBD1. Germline V lookup: CDR1 KGHSH, CDR2 LQKENI. This CDR3 is 13 amino acids long. Trimming took 3 bases from V and 10 from J; bases not matched to a gene: 4. CDR3 residues: CASSPGQGVFYTF. DNA for the CDR3: TGTGCCAGCTCACCGGGACAGGGGGTTTTCTACACCTTC.

This sequence joins TRBV28 and TRBJ1-6; D is perhaps TRBD1 (6 bases). There are 13 residues in the CDR3. Germline V gives CDR1 MDHEN, CDR2 SYDVKM. Trimming shortened V by 7 bases and J by 10 bases, and 14 bases separated the two germline ends. Here the CDR3 DNA reads TGTGCCAGCACGGGGGGGCCAGACTCACCCCTCCACTTT. This translates into CASTGGPDSPLHF.

To note about this clone: A much larger clone is a single base away; this may be a read error. The rearrangement joins TRBV7-9 to TRBJ1-1; a weak D match, TRBD1 (5 bases). The V end lost 4 bases, the J end lost 5 bases, and 8 bases lay between the germline ends. Germline V gene sequence: CDR1 SEHNR, CDR2 FQNEAQ (reference sequence). The CDR3 length is 12 residues. CDR3 bases: TGTGCCAGCAGCTCCCCAGGGACTGAAGCTTTCTTT. The encoded protein is CASSSPGTEAFF.

The chain links TRBV7-6 to TRBJ2-2; TRBD2 matches at 15 bases. After removal of 2 bases from V and 5 bases from J, the junction contained 12 bases not matched to a gene. The germline V gene encodes CDR1 SGHVS and CDR2 FNYEAQ. CDR3 length: 20 amino acids. The CDR3 sequence: CASSLRDLGLAGGITGELFF. As DNA, the CDR3 is TGTGCCAGCAGCTTACGGGACCTCGGACTAGCGGGGGGGATAACCGGGGAGCTGTTTTTT.

This chain connects TRBV29-1 to TRBJ1-2; possibly TRBD1 for D (5 bases). V was trimmed by 8 bases and J by 4 bases, leaving 11 bases between them. Per the germline V gene, CDR1 is SQVTM and CDR2 is ANQGSEA. The CDR3 spans 11 residues. The CDR3 spells CSITGTYGYTF. In nucleotides, the CDR3 is TGCAGCATAACAGGCACCTATGGCTACACCTTC.

The chain combines TRBV5-6 with TRBJ2-7, with a possible D match to TRBD2 (5 bases). V gave up 4 bases and J gave up 6 bases, with 11 bases separating them. The germline V gene encodes CDR1 SGHDT and CDR2 YYEEEE. CDR3 length equals 12 residues. CDR3: CASSTEDFEQYF. CDR3 DNA sequence: TGTGCCAGCAGCACGGAGGATTTCGAGCAGTACTTC.

The V and J genes are TRBV5-8 and TRBJ2-3; 14 nucleotides match TRBD2. The junction had 2 bases not matched to a gene; V was cut back by 3 bases and J by 2 bases. Germline CDR1 reads SGHTS; CDR2 reads YDEGEE. This CDR3 spans 16 amino acids. CDR3 residues: CASSSTSGGATDTQYF. As DNA, the CDR3 is TGTGCCAGCAGCTCGACTAGCGGGGGGGCCACAGATACGCAGTATTTT.

This clone has only one observation. The V call is TRBV18, the J call TRBJ2-2; 8 bases fit TRBD1. The CDR3 spans 15 residues. Trimming cost V 2 bases and J 4 bases; bases outside gene matches: 3. Germline V gene sequence: CDR1 KGHSH, CDR2 LQKENI. CDR3: CASSPSTGGTGELFF. The CDR3 DNA reads as TGTGCCAGCTCACCAAGCACAGGGGGCACCGGGGAGCTGTTTTTT. Full variable domain (remainder filled in from reference TRBV18 and TRBJ2-2): NAGVMQNPRHLVRRRGQEARLRCSPMKGHSHVYWYRQLPEEGLKFMVYLQKENIIDESGMPKERFSAEFPKEGPSILRIQQVVRGDSAAYFCASSPSTGGTGELFFGEGSRLTVL.

The chain is built from TRBV9 and TRBJ2-2, with TRBD2 identical over 11 bases. This CDR3 is built from 16 residues. CDR1 and CDR2 (germline): SGDLS, YYNGEE. With V trimmed by 3 bases and J by 4 bases, 5 bases remained unmatched. CDR3 loop: CASSEGLAAFTGELFF. CDR3 coding DNA: TGTGCCAGCAGCGAGGGACTAGCGGCCTTCACCGGGGAGCTGTTTTTT.

The sample holds one count of this clone. At one boundary the junction diverges from the germline segment, which might be a read error. The V and J genes are TRBV20-1 and TRBJ2-4; possible D gene TRBD1, 6 bases. Germline-derived CDR1 and CDR2 are DFQATT and SNEGSKA (reference sequence). The CDR3 is made up of 10 amino acids. CDR3 in DNA: TGTAGCAGGGGCGGAAACATTCAGTACTTC. Amino acids: CSRGGNIQYF.

The J gene is TRBJ1-6, the V gene TRBV19; D perhaps matches TRBD1 (5 bases). CDR1 and CDR2 (germline): LNHDA, SQIVND (reference sequence). The germline V and J ends were trimmed by 3 bases and 4 bases, with 7 bases remaining between them. The CDR3 is 14 residues long. The CDR3 reads CASSMRQYNSPLHF. The CDR3 DNA reads as TGTGCCAGTAGTATGAGACAGTATAATTCACCCCTCCACTTT.

This chain uses TRBV5-8 with TRBJ2-7; D call uncertain. V lost 0 bases and J 12 bases, leaving 16 bases between the germline ends. The CDR3 spans 13 residues. Germline V gene sequence: CDR1 SGHTS, CDR2 YDEGEE. In nucleotides, the CDR3 is TGTGCCAGCAGCTTGGCAGAACTACTTGGCTTGTACTTC. It encodes CASSLAELLGLYF.

Points on this clone: Other DNA sequences in this specimen translate into the identical CDR3. CDR3 DNA: TGTGCCAGCAGTCTACGGGGGTACGAGCAGTACTTC. Translating it yields CASSLRGYEQYF. The rearrangement uses TRBV12-3 or TRBV12-4 and TRBJ2-7; a weak D match, TRBD2 (6 bases). V was trimmed by 5 bases and J by 4 bases, leaving 9 bases between them. The length of the CDR3 is 12 residues.

This chain joins TRBV3-1 (or the pseudogene TRBV3-2) and TRBJ2-7; TRBD2 agrees at 7 bases. The germline CDR1 and CDR2 sequences are LGHDT and YNNKEL (reference sequence). J gave up 9 bases and V 2 bases, and 7 bases lay outside the gene matches. The CDR3 has 13 amino acids. CDR3 nucleotides: TGTGCCAGCAGCCAATCCGGACCGGGAGGGCAGTACTTC. It translates to CASSQSGPGGQYF.

Turning to this clone: The sample contains more than one DNA sequence encoding this CDR3. The rearrangement joins TRBV28 to TRBJ1-2, with 9 nucleotides matching TRBD1. With 1 base clipped from V and 4 bases from J, the junction kept 1 base outside the gene matches. The CDR3 runs 14 residues. The germline V gene encodes CDR1 MDHEN and CDR2 SYDVKM. The CDR3 DNA is TGTGCCAGCAGTTTATCGACAGGGGGCTATGGCTACACCTTC. Translation: CASSLSTGGYGYTF.

This clone came up once. V and J are TRBV28 and TRBJ2-2; D call uncertain. The CDR3 is 12 amino acids. V was cut by 6 bases and J by 4 bases, with 6 bases left in between. The germline V gene encodes CDR1 MDHEN and CDR2 SYDVKM. CDR3 loop: CASRGLTGELFF. For the CDR3, the DNA is TGTGCCAGCAGGGGCCTCACCGGGGAGCTGTTTTTT.

The chain joins TRBV5-1 to TRBJ1-4; 9 bases match TRBD1. CDR3 length: 15 amino acids. Trimming at V came to 7 bases and at J to 0 bases, leaving 4 bases not matched to a gene. Germline V CDR1 and CDR2: SGHRS, YFSETQ. The CDR3 loop reads CASSDRGATNEKLFF. DNA of the CDR3: TGCGCCAGCTCGGACAGGGGAGCAACTAATGAAAAACTGTTTTTT.

The rearrangement links TRBV4-1 to TRBJ1-1; TRBD1 is a possible D gene (5 bases). The length of the CDR3 is 14 residues. Trimming pared 1 base from V and 4 bases from J, leaving 10 bases between. Germline values: CDR1 MGHRA, CDR2 YSYEKL. CDR3 sequence (DNA): TGCGCCAGCAGCCAAGTGGGCGGGGGCACTGAAGCTTTCTTT. This sequence encodes CASSQVGGGTEAFF.

The genes are TRBV24-1 and TRBJ1-5, with 10 bases that match TRBD1. Germline-derived CDR1 and CDR2 are KGHDR and SFDVKD. The CDR3 is 16 amino acids. V trimming: 4 bases; J trimming: 6 bases; junction bases outside the gene matches: 8. CDR3 sequence reads: CATSDSTGGYGQPQHF. As DNA, the CDR3 is TGTGCCACCAGTGACTCGACAGGGGGCTACGGTCAGCCCCAGCATTTT.